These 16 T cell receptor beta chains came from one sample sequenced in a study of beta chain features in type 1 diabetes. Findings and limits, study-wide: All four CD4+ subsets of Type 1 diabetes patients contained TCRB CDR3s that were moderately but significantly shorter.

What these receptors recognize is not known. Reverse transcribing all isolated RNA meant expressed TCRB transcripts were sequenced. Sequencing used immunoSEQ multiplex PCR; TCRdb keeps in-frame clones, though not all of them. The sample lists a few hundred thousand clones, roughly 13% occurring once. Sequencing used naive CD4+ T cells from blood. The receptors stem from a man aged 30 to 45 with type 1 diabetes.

The CDR3: CASSQGLAGGRSYNEQFF. The CDR3 nucleotides read TGCGCCAGCAGCCAAGGTCTAGCGGGAGGGAGGTCCTACAATGAGCAGTTCTTC. The rearrangement uses TRBV4-1 and TRBJ2-1, with 12 nucleotides matching TRBD2. CDR1 is MGHRA, CDR2 YSYEKL, per germline. The length of the CDR3 is 18 residues. After removal of 1 base from V and 1 base from J, the junction contained 5 bases not matched to a gene.

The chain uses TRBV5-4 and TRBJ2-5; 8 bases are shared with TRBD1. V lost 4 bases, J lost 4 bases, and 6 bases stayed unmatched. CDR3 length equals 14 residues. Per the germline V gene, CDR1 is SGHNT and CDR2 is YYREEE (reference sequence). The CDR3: CASSITGGGETQYF. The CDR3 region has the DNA TGTGCCAGCAGCATAACAGGGGGAGGAGAGACCCAGTACTTC.

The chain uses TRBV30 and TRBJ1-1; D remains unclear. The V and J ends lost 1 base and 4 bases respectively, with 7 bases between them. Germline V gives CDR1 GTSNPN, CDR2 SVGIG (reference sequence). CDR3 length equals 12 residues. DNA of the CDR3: TGTGCCTGGAGTGGAGGGATCACTGAAGCTTTCTTT. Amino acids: CAWSGGITEAFF.

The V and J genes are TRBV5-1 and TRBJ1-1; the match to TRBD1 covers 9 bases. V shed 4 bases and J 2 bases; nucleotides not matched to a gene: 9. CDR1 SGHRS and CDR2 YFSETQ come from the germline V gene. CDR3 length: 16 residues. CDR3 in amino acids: CASSPLQGAANTEAFF. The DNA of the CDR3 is TGCGCCAGCAGCCCACTACAGGGGGCGGCCAACACTGAAGCTTTCTTT.

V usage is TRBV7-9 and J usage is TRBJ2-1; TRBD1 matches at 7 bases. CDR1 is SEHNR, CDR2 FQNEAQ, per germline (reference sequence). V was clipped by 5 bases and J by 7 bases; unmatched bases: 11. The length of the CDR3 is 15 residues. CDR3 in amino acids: CASSPPPPGGNEQFF. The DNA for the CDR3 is TGTGCCAGCAGCCCACCCCCCCCAGGGGGAAATGAGCAGTTCTTC.

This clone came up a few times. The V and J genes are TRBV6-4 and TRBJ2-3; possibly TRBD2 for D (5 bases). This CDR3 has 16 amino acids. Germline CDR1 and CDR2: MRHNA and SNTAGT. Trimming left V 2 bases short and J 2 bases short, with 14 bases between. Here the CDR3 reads CASSDGGRRTTDTQYF. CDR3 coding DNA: TGTGCCAGCAGTGACGGTGGGCGGAGGACCACAGATACGCAGTATTTT.

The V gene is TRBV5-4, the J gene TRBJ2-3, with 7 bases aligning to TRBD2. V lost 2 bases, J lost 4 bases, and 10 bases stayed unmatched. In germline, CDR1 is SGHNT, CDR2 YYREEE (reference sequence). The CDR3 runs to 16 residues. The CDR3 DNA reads TGTGCCAGCAGCTTAGGTGAAGGACTAGGGGCAGATACGCAGTATTTT. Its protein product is CASSLGEGLGADTQYF.

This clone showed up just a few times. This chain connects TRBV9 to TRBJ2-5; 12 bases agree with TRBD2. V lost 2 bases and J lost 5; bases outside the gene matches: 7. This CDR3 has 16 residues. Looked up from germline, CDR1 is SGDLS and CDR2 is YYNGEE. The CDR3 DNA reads TGTGCCAGCAGCGTCCGACTAGCGGGGGCACGGGAGACCCAGTACTTC. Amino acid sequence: CASSVRLAGARETQYF.

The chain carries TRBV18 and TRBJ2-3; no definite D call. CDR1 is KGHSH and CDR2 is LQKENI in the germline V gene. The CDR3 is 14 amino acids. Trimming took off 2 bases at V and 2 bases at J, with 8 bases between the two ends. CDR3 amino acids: CASSPGLNTDTQYF. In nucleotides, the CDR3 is TGTGCCAGCTCACCAGGGCTTAACACAGATACGCAGTATTTT.

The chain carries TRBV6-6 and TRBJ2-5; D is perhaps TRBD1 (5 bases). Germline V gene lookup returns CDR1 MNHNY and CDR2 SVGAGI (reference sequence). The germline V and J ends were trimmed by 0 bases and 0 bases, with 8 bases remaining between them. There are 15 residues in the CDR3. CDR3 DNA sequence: TGTGCCAGCAGTTACTCCCAGGGCAACCAAGAGACCCAGTACTTC. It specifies CASSYSQGNQETQYF.

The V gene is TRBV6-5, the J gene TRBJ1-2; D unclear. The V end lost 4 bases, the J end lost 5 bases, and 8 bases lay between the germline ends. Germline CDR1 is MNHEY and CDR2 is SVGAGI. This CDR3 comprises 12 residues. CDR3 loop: CASSLRGYGYTF. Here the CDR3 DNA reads TGTGCCAGCAGTTTGCGCGGTTATGGCTACACCTTC.

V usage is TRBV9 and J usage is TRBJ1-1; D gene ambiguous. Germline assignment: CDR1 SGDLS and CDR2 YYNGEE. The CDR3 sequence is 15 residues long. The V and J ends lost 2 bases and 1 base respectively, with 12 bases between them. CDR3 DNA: TGTGCCAGCAGCGTCCGACCGGGAGAGAACACTGAAGCTTTCTTT. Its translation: CASSVRPGENTEAFF.

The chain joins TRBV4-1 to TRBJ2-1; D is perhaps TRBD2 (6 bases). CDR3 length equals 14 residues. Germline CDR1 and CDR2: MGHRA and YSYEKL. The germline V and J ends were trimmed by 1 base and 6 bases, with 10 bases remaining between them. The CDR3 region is CASSQVGGFNEQFF. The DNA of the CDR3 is TGCGCCAGCAGCCAAGTGGGGGGATTCAATGAGCAGTTCTTC.

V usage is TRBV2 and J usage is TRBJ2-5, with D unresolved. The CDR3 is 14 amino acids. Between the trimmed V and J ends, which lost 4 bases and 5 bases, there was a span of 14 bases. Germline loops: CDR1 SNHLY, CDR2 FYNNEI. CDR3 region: CASSAESHRETQYF. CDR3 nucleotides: TGTGCCAGCAGTGCGGAGAGCCATAGGGAGACCCAGTACTTC.

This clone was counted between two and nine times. CDR3 in DNA: TGTGCCAGCAGCTCAGCCCCCGGGGATGGGACAGATACGCAGTATTTT. This codes for CASSSAPGDGTDTQYF. The chain combines TRBV7-9 with TRBJ2-3, with a tentative D call TRBD2 (5 bases). The germline CDR1 and CDR2 sequences are SEHNR and FQNEAQ (reference sequence). The CDR3 is made up of 16 amino acids. The V end was cut by 4 bases, the J end by 3 bases, with 17 bases between.

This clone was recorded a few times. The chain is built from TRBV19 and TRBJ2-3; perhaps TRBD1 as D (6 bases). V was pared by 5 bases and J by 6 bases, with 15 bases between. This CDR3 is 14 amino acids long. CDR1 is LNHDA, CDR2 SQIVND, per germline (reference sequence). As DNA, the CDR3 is TGTGCCAGTAGTGACAGGCCTTCGTTTGATACGCAGTATTTT. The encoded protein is CASSDRPSFDTQYF.